This record covers a single T cell receptor (beta chain). CDR1 is KGHDR, CDR2 SFDVKD, per germline. V shed 5 bases and J 4 bases; nucleotides not matched to a gene: 3. This CDR3 has 14 amino acids. This entry belongs to a study of blood T cell repertoires in COVID-19. Study in general: Some COVID-19 samples were acute and others convalescent; all came from the United States, Italy and Spain. T cells, B-cell-depleted T cells, or PBMCs supplied cDNA or gDNA.

Per the original data handling: Using reference gene primer amplification, nucleated cell counts were estimated. Assay: immunoSEQ multiplex PCR; the TCRdb copy retains only in-frame clones and omits some. That table furnishes V, J and clone size, whereas the DNA furnished D and trimming. In the table there are around 40,000 clones, about 94% of which are singletons. The TCR comes from a human donor with active COVID-19. The donor label of this sample is uncertain. The J gene is TRBJ2-1, the V gene TRBV24-1, with TRBD2 matching 8 bases. The sequenced sample consisted of peripheral blood. DNA for the CDR3: TGTGCCACCAGTGCGGCGGGGGGATACAATGAGCAGTTCTTC. Amino acid sequence: CATSAAGGYNEQFF.